Here is one T cell receptor beta chain with its context. It has no known antigen specificity. The record has no base qualities; no much larger clone is one base away. The data were obtained in a study of blood T cell repertoires in COVID-19 (dated by TCRdb to 2020 to 2022). Turning to the overall study: Samples from collaborators originated in the United States, Italy and Spain and spanned both the acute and convalescent phases of COVID-19. The samples were drawn from the first 160 participants of the ongoing ImmuneRACE study and from 950 to 1,500 subjects provided by 6 global collaborators. Sample metadata almost always included a de-identified subject ID, COVID-19 status, age in years and sex. The dataset comprised deeply sampled blood TCRbeta repertoires from subjects exposed to, actively infected with, or recovered from COVID-19. HLA class I and class II types, where available, came from metadata supplied by the sample provider rather than from assay-based typing. The repertoires were made available in a free public database intended to serve as a resource for research on the immune response to SARS-CoV-2. The prospective study material was composed of cDNA or gDNA derived from T cells, B-cell-depleted T cells, or PBMCs. What the research found in general, with its limitations: Clinical and demographic metadata were provided uncurated, with the amount varying by source and participant.

A second Seattle source provided samples from volunteer blood donors who had recovered from COVID-19. Each collaborating institution followed its own protocols to collect whole blood in K2EDTA tubes. Collaborator samples were shipped for TCRbeta analysis as frozen whole blood, isolated PBMCs, or DNA extracted from either sample type. The immunoSEQ Assay, a bias-controlled multiplex PCR, was used to amplify TCRbeta CDR3 regions from genomic DNA. Concerning the study's data processing: The number of nucleated cells in each sample was estimated from the amplification of reference gene primers within the assay. To quantify the absolute abundance of each unique TCRbeta CDR3 rearrangement, sequence reads were collapsed and filtered. For each sample, productive Simpson clonality was calculated by taking the square root of Simpson's diversity index across productive rearrangements. This immuneACCESS table, as held by TCRdb, lists in-frame sequences with V and J called but not all clones. Of the missing ones, under half trace to an unresolved V gene in checked studies; the others have no known cause. That table is the source of V, J and clone size, and D and trimming were worked out from the DNA. The sample table lists under 300,000 clones, approximately 83% of them with a count of one. The ten largest clones take up approximately 9% of the sample.

Trimming accounts for 7 bases at V and 5 bases at J, while the number of junction bases matched to no gene is 10. From the germline V gene, CDR1 is MDHEN and CDR2 is SYDVKM. The cysteine opens and the phenylalanine closes a CDR3 of 15 amino acids. Only CDR3 DNA is held: 45 bases, read in frame from base 1. The chain was built from TRBV28 and TRBJ1-4; 7 bases in the middle match TRBD1. The sequencing sample was made of peripheral blood. The TCR originated in a woman aged 45-65 years who had recovered from COVID-19. The bases are TGTGCCAGCACCTCGGGGACAGTTGGGAATGAAAAACTGTTTTTT. It translates as CASTSGTVGNEKLFF.